The clone carrying this TCR beta chain has a single count. Its target is unknown. This sample is drawn from a study of cytomegalovirus exposure and HLA in healthy donors. J was trimmed by 4 bases and V by 4 bases; bases with no gene match: 6. Germline CDR1 SGHRS, CDR2 YFSETQ. The CDR3 has 16 amino acids. General observations from the study: Accounts indicate the classifier identified cytomegalovirus status with strong specificity and sensitivity. Clusters of TCRs from the first cohort tended to co-occur in the 130 or so validation repertoires (as a later analysis found). There were a few CMV-associated chains whose specificity for CMV antigens was confirmed in vitro.

Clones were sequenced by immunoSEQ multiplex PCR, and TCRdb holds only the in-frame ones, with some missing. Of approximately 160,000 clones in the sample, about 90% were seen once. The clonotype originates from a woman aged 18-29 years in good health and CMV-seropositive. Sequenced: PBMCs. The rearrangement links TRBV5-1 to TRBJ1-6; 9 positions match TRBD1. CDR3 nucleotide sequence: TGCGCCAGCAGCGCCGGGACAGGGCCTTATAATTCACCCCTCCACTTT. This translates into CASSAGTGPYNSPLHF.